Listed below are T cell receptor beta chains from one sample, sequenced in a study of post-analysis software for immune sequencing data. Using its own MiXCR run on the PCR reads, TCRdb lists one record per CDR3 protein. The sample holds 820,000 or so distinct CDR3 sequences; approximately 50% are singletons and the top ten take roughly 4.4%. The sample comprised blood. These receptors all stem from a girl aged 5-17 years with multiple sclerosis. The CDR3 runs from the conserved cysteine through the conserved F or W. D genes are given only for firm matches. Clone size appears in some rows only: once, few, many, or a class for an expanded clone.

d_call j_call clone_size v_call cdr3_nt cdr3_aa
NA TRBJ2-3 few TRBV5-6 TGTGCCAGCAGCAGGCGCCCAGGTCGTGAGGATGCAGATACGCAGTATTTT CASSRRPGREDADTQYF
TRBD2 TRBJ2-1 NA TRBV20-1 TGCGCAAGACTAGCGGAGCCACTCAATGAGCAGTTCTTC CARLAEPLNEQFF
NA TRBJ2-5 NA TRBV12-3/TRBV12-4 TGTGCCAGCAGTTTTCGGGGGGCAAGGGAGGCCCAGTACTTC CASSFRGAREAQYF
NA TRBJ2-1 few TRBV5-1 TGCGCCAGCAGCTCCTTCCAAACTCCGTACTACAATGAGCAGTTCTTC CASSSFQTPYYNEQFF
NA TRBJ1-2 NA TRBV19 TGTGCCAGTAGTCCTAGTGGGGAGGATGGCTACACCTTC CASSPSGEDGYTF
TRBD2 TRBJ2-5 few TRBV7-9 TGTGCCAGCAGCCTGGGGTCTAGCGGACCGGAGACCCAGTACTTC CASSLGSSGPETQYF
NA TRBJ2-7 few TRBV29-1 TGCAGCGTTGAAGGGCCCTCTGGCCCTAGGAGAGAGCAGTACTTC CSVEGPSGPRREQYF
NA TRBJ2-6 NA TRBV9 TGTGCCAGCAGCGTAGTGGCTTATGGGGCCAACGTCCTGACTTTC CASSVVAYGANVLTF
TRBD1 TRBJ1-1 NA TRBV5-1 TGCGCCAGCAGCCCGTCGGGACAGCTGAACACTGAAGCTTTCTTT CASSPSGQLNTEAFF
NA TRBJ1-1 once TRBV4-2 TGTGCCAGCAGCCAAGATAATTCCGGTGAAGCTTTCTTT CASSQDNSGEAFF
NA TRBJ2-3 NA TRBV6-5 TGTGCCAGCAGAAAAGCGGCAGATACGCAGTATTTT CASRKAADTQYF
TRBD2 TRBJ2-7 NA TRBV5-1 TGCGCCAGCAGCGCCGGACTAGCGGGAGCTTTATCCTACGAGCAGTACTTC CASSAGLAGALSYEQYF
TRBD2 TRBJ2-5 NA TRBV20-1 TGCAGTGCTAGAAAAGAACTAGGGGGACTAGTAGGCCAAGAGACCCAGTACTTC CSARKELGGLVGQETQYF
NA TRBJ2-7 NA TRBV11-3 TGTGCCAGCAGCTTTTCGGAGAGGTCCCACGAGCAGTACTTC CASSFSERSHEQYF
NA TRBJ2-5 NA TRBV7-9 TGTGCCAGCAGCTTAGAGCCAGTTTCTCGAGAGACCCAGTACTTC CASSLEPVSRETQYF
NA TRBJ2-1 NA TRBV20-1 TGCAGTGCTACGTCCGCCTTGGGCGATGAGCAGTTCTTC CSATSALGDEQFF
NA TRBJ2-7 NA TRBV12-3/TRBV12-4 TGTGCCAGCACAACCCTATTAGGCTCCTACGAGCAGTACTTC CASTTLLGSYEQYF
NA TRBJ2-1 NA TRBV20-1 TGCAGTGCTAGCTTCGAGGGACGGAATGAGCAGTTCTTC CSASFEGRNEQFF
TRBD2 TRBJ2-7 NA TRBV12-3/TRBV12-4 TGTGCCAGCAGTCCCCTAGCGGGAGGTTCGTACGAGCAGTACTTC CASSPLAGGSYEQYF
TRBD1 TRBJ2-7 NA TRBV20-1 TGCAGCAGGGGGAGCCCCTACGAGCAGTACTTC CSRGSPYEQYF
TRBD1 TRBJ2-4 few TRBV7-9 TGTGCCAGCGGAGGACAGGGTCTAGCCAAAAACATTCAGTACTTC CASGGQGLAKNIQYF
TRBD1 TRBJ2-7 NA TRBV12-3/TRBV12-4 TGTGCCAGCAGTCTCCGGACAGGGATCTACGAGCAGTACTTC CASSLRTGIYEQYF
TRBD1 TRBJ2-7 few TRBV9 TGTGCCAGCAGCGTGGGACAGGGGGCCAACTACGAGCAGTACTTC CASSVGQGANYEQYF
TRBD2 TRBJ2-5 NA TRBV5-1 TGCGCCAGCAGCCCCCGGACTAGCGGGTACTTAGAGACCCAGTACTTC CASSPRTSGYLETQYF
TRBD1 TRBJ2-7 NA TRBV5-1 TGCGCCAGCAGCCCCCCGAGGGTTGGACAGGGATCCTACGAGCAGTACTTC CASSPPRVGQGSYEQYF
NA TRBJ1-2 NA TRBV20-1 TGCAGTGCTAGAGAGGGGGAAAGGGTGGCTGGCTACACCTTC CSAREGERVAGYTF
NA TRBJ2-4 few TRBV25-1 TGTGCCACCTCCTTAGCGGCCCGTGGAGACATTCAGTACTTC CATSLAARGDIQYF
NA TRBJ2-1 NA TRBV5-1 TGCGCCAGCAGCCCAAGACAGGTCCAAGAGACCCAGTACAATGAGCAGTTCTTC CASSPRQVQETQYNEQFF
NA TRBJ2-3 NA TRBV7-2 TGTGCCAGCAGCTTAACCCTCGGTCGAACGCAGTATTTT CASSLTLGRTQYF
TRBD2 TRBJ2-7 NA TRBV20-1 TGCAGTGCTCAAAGCGGGAACGAGCAGTACTTC CSAQSGNEQYF
TRBD1 TRBJ2-1 NA TRBV29-1 TGCAGCGTTCATTCCGACAGGGGTGCCTACAATGAGCAGTTCTTC CSVHSDRGAYNEQFF
TRBD2 TRBJ2-1 NA TRBV20-1 TGCAGTGAGGGACTAGCGGGAGAAGGTGAGCAGTTCTTC CSEGLAGEGEQFF
NA TRBJ2-7 NA TRBV29-1 TGCAGCGTTGCCGCCCTCCTTAAAACGGAGCAGTACTTC CSVAALLKTEQYF
NA TRBJ1-2 NA TRBV6-5 TGTGCCAGCAGTTACTACGGACTGGGCGGCTACACCTTC CASSYYGLGGYTF
TRBD2 TRBJ2-1 NA TRBV20-1 TGCAGTGCTAGTATAGCGGGAGTTCGGAATGAGCAGTTCTTC CSASIAGVRNEQFF
NA TRBJ1-2 NA TRBV6-1 TGTGCCAGCAGTGTAGATGGGGACTATGGCTACACCTTC CASSVDGDYGYTF
NA TRBJ2-7 few TRBV3-1 TGTGCCAGCAGCCAAGATAGGCTTAACCAGTACTTC CASSQDRLNQYF
NA TRBJ2-1 NA TRBV3-1 TGTGCCAGCAGCCACGGGACTGCCTCCTACAATGAGCAGTTCTTC CASSHGTASYNEQFF
NA TRBJ2-7 NA TRBV29-1 TGCAGCGTTGAAGTTCGGCAGGATAGCTCCTACGAGCAGTACTTC CSVEVRQDSSYEQYF
TRBD1 TRBJ2-3 NA TRBV20-1 TGCAGTGCTAGAGATCGGGACAGGGAAGGTGATACGCAGTATTTT CSARDRDREGDTQYF
NA TRBJ2-1 NA TRBV9 TGTGCCAGCAGCGTAGAGGCGGGGACTTGCAATGAGCAGTTCTTC CASSVEAGTCNEQFF
TRBD1 TRBJ1-1 NA TRBV12-3/TRBV12-4 TGTGCCAGCAGGGTAACAGGGGGGAGAACTGAAGCTTTCTTT CASRVTGGRTEAFF
NA TRBJ2-7 NA TRBV7-2 TGTGCCAGCAGTTGGAGAGGGATTCGAGCCAACGAGCAGTACTTC CASSWRGIRANEQYF
TRBD2 TRBJ2-3 NA TRBV3-1 TGTGCCAGCAGCCAAGGCGGAGGGACTAGCGATAGCACAGATACGCAGTATTTT CASSQGGGTSDSTDTQYF
NA TRBJ1-6 NA TRBV7-2 TGTGCCAGCAGCTTAGACGACGGAATTAGATCACCCCTCCACTTT CASSLDDGIRSPLHF
NA TRBJ1-2 NA TRBV12-3/TRBV12-4 TGTGCCAGCAGTTTAGTTAACGCAAACTATGGCTACACCTTC CASSLVNANYGYTF
NA TRBJ2-1 NA TRBV15 TGTGCCACCAGCAGCGTATGGACTGACCCCTACAATGAGCAGTTCTTC CATSSVWTDPYNEQFF
NA TRBJ2-1 NA TRBV20-1 TGCAGTGCTAGCGATCATGAGCAGTTCTTC CSASDHEQFF
TRBD1 TRBJ1-2 few TRBV12-3/TRBV12-4 TGTGCCAGCAGTGACAGGGACAGGGGGGATGGCTACACCTTC CASSDRDRGDGYTF
TRBD2 TRBJ2-3 once TRBV5-1 TGCGCCAGCAGCCCACGACCCTCCGGGCTAGCGGGAGTTACAGATACGCAGTATTTT CASSPRPSGLAGVTDTQYF
NA TRBJ2-7 NA TRBV20-1 TGCAGTGCTAAAAAAAGGGACCTCTACGAGCAGTACTTC CSAKKRDLYEQYF
NA TRBJ2-5 NA TRBV4-1 TGCGCCAGCAGCCAAGTCCTATTAGAGACCCAGTACTTC CASSQVLLETQYF
NA TRBJ2-1 NA TRBV20-1 TGCAGTGCTAAGAGGGTGAAAACCACCTACAATGAGCAGTTCTTC CSAKRVKTTYNEQFF
NA TRBJ1-2 NA TRBV10-3 TGTGCCATCAGTGCGTCCGGACCTCAGAGCGTGGGGGGAGGCTACACCTTC CAISASGPQSVGGGYTF
NA TRBJ1-2 NA TRBV6-5 TGTGCCAGCAGTTACTCGTTGCGGGGACCGGTGGGGGTATATGGCTACACCTTC CASSYSLRGPVGVYGYTF
NA TRBJ2-5 NA TRBV12-3/TRBV12-4 TGTGCCAGCAGTTTGTACAGGGAGGGAGAGACCCAGTACTTC CASSLYREGETQYF
TRBD1 TRBJ2-4 many TRBV29-1 TGCAGCGCGGTCACAGGGGGTGCCAAAAACATTCAGTACTTC CSAVTGGAKNIQYF
NA TRBJ2-1 NA TRBV2 TGTGCCAGCAGTGAAAGAGTACCCCAAGCGCGGGGCAATGAGCAGTTCTTC CASSERVPQARGNEQFF
NA TRBJ1-2 NA TRBV5-1 TGCGCCAGCAGCTTGGGGGAGCGAAATGGCTACACCTTC CASSLGERNGYTF
TRBD2 TRBJ2-1 few TRBV5-1 TGCGCCAGCAGCTTGGAGACTAGCGGGAGGTATGAGCAGTTCTTC CASSLETSGRYEQFF